These 18 T cell receptor beta chains share one sample of origin, sequenced in a study of T cells in Graves' hyperthyroidism and ophthalmopathy. TCR beta CDR3 region amplification was performed from RNA transcripts. A first-round RT-PCR of the TCR CDR3 used the HTBI primer set. Via MiXCR, TCRdb re-called the multiplex PCR reads, giving one row per CDR3 protein. The sample has 350,000 or so distinct CDR3 sequences; roughly a fifth are singletons. Source material: blood. These receptors all stem from a woman between 45 and 65 years old with Graves' hyperthyroidism.

This clonotype has at least ten counts. The chain combines TRBV3-1 with TRBJ2-1; D is perhaps TRBD2 (7 bases). The CDR3 runs to 14 residues. CDR1 is LGHDT, CDR2 YNNKEL, per germline (reference sequence). V was clipped by 8 bases and J by 9 bases, with 20 bases between them. The CDR3 reads CASVEVAGRGEQFF. The DNA of the CDR3 is TGTGCCAGCGTTGAGGTAGCGGGCAGGGGTGAGCAGTTCTTC.

In this sample, this clonotype turned up many times. The chain uses TRBV28 and TRBJ2-1; TRBD1 or TRBD2 may be the D gene (5 bases each). Germline V gene data show CDR1 as MDHEN and CDR2 as SYDVKM. V lost 8 bases and J lost 9, with 23 bases in between. The CDR3 spans 15 residues. This chain's CDR3 is CASHDRGRRVGEQFF. The CDR3 bases are TGTGCCAGCCATGACCGGGGCAGACGGGTTGGTGAGCAGTTCTTC.

This clonotype turned up a few times. The rearrangement joins TRBV28 to TRBJ1-6; no clear D gene. This CDR3 comprises 15 residues. Per the germline V gene, CDR1 is MDHEN and CDR2 is SYDVKM. V was shortened by 10 bases and J by 3 bases, with 16 bases between the two germline ends. CDR3 protein: CATHSTSIYNSPLHF. The DNA for the CDR3 is TGTGCCACCCATTCCACGTCCATCTATAATTCACCCCTCCACTTT. The whole variable domain, remainder taken from reference TRBV28 and TRBJ1-6, is DVKVTQSSRYLVKRTGEKVFLECVQDMDHENMFWYRQDPGLGLRLIYFSYDVKMKEKGDIPEGYSVSREKKERFSLILESASTNQTSMYLCATHSTSIYNSPLHFGNGTRLTVT.

The table lists this clonotype with many counts. V and J are TRBV28 and TRBJ1-2; D is ambiguous. This CDR3 is 13 amino acids long. The germline V gene encodes CDR1 MDHEN and CDR2 SYDVKM. V was cut by 5 bases and J by 0 bases, with 7 bases left in between. The CDR3 DNA follows: TGTGCCAGCAGTGATACAGCTAACTATGGCTACACCTTC. Its translation: CASSDTANYGYTF.

At least ten counts were recorded for this clonotype. The rearrangement links TRBV11-2 to TRBJ2-6; TRBD2 matches at 13 bases. The CDR3 has 18 amino acids. CDR1 and CDR2 from the germline V gene are SGHAT and FQNNGV. V lost 4 bases, J lost 0 bases, and 3 bases stayed unmatched. This chain's CDR3 is CASSSRLAGGSGANVLTF. In DNA, the CDR3 is TGTGCCAGCAGCTCTCGACTAGCGGGAGGCTCTGGGGCCAACGTCCTGACTTTC.

This rearrangement joins TRBV11-3 to TRBJ2-4, with D tentatively TRBD2 (5 bases). Trimming left V 4 bases short and J 6 bases short, with 13 bases between. CDR1 and CDR2 from the germline V gene are SGHNT and YENEEA. The CDR3 loop spans 14 amino acids. The CDR3 is CASSSLASGNIQYF. The CDR3 nucleotides read TGTGCCAGCAGCTCCCTAGCCTCGGGAAACATTCAGTACTTC.

V gene TRBV5-1 combines with J gene TRBJ1-5; D is ambiguous. The V end lost 0 bases, the J end lost 2 bases, and 9 bases lay between the germline ends. The germline gives CDR1 SGHRS, CDR2 YFSETQ. CDR3 length: 15 residues. The CDR3: CASSLDTSGNQPQHF. CDR3 in DNA: TGCGCCAGCAGCTTGGACACCTCGGGCAATCAGCCCCAGCATTTT.

This clonotype has more than one count but fewer than ten. In nucleotides, the CDR3 is TGCGCCAGCAGCTTGACTGCGGGACAGGGCACCTACGAGCAGTACTTC. Translated: CASSLTAGQGTYEQYF. J is TRBJ2-7 and V is TRBV5-1, with 9 positions matching TRBD1. Germline lookup yields CDR1 SGHRS and CDR2 YFSETQ. The CDR3 is made up of 16 amino acids. V trimming: 1 base; J trimming: 2 bases; junction bases outside the gene matches: 7.

The genes are TRBV2 and TRBJ2-7; possible D gene TRBD2, 6 bases. Germline V lookup: CDR1 SNHLY, CDR2 FYNNEI. V gave up 11 bases and J gave up 5 bases, with 22 bases separating them. The CDR3 is 14 residues long. The CDR3: CAGWDSLKSHEQYF. Here the CDR3 DNA reads TGTGCCGGTTGGGACTCCCTCAAGTCCCACGAGCAGTACTTC.

The V call is TRBV4-1, the J call TRBJ1-2, with 12 positions matching TRBD1. This CDR3 is built from 17 residues. The V gene's germline CDR1 is MGHRA and CDR2 YSYEKL. The junction had 8 bases not matched to a gene; V was cut back by 3 bases and J by 3 bases. CDR3 amino acids: CASSQSAGTGGDYGYTF. CDR3 in DNA: TGCGCCAGCAGCCAGAGTGCCGGGACAGGGGGCGACTATGGCTACACCTTC.

This clonotype has ten or more counts. The chain has TRBV5-1 and TRBJ2-7; TRBD2 is a possible D gene (6 bases). The CDR3 contains 16 residues. The germline V gene has CDR1 SGHRS and CDR2 YFSETQ. Trimming pared 1 base from V and 1 base from J, leaving 15 bases between. This CDR3 is CASSLTGGDDSYEQYF. CDR3 DNA: TGCGCCAGCAGCTTGACCGGGGGAGATGATTCCTACGAGCAGTACTTC.

This clonotype came up many times. The chain recombines TRBV30 with TRBJ1-6; unclear D gene. The V end was cut by 3 bases, the J end by 7 bases, with 13 bases between. The germline V gene has CDR1 GTSNPN and CDR2 SVGIG (reference sequence). The CDR3 is made up of 14 amino acids. CDR3 region: CAWRSHGMNSPLHF. CDR3 in DNA: TGTGCCTGGAGATCCCATGGAATGAATTCACCCCTCCACTTT.

This rearrangement joins TRBV19 to TRBJ2-7, with 8 bases lining up with TRBD1. V shed 6 bases and J 6 bases; nucleotides not matched to a gene: 7. Germline V lookup: CDR1 LNHDA, CDR2 SQIVND (reference sequence). The CDR3 is made up of 13 amino acids. Here the CDR3 reads CASRGQGSGEQYF. The CDR3 nucleotides are TGTGCCAGTAGAGGACAGGGATCGGGCGAGCAGTACTTC.

The chain recombines TRBV6-2 or TRBV6-3 with TRBJ2-2; TRBD2 aligns across 7 bases. The V segment lost 5 bases and the J segment 4 bases; nucleotides outside the gene matches: 7. CDR3 length: 15 amino acids. The germline V gene has CDR1 MNHEY and CDR2 SVGEGT. The CDR3 loop is CASSVAAGVTGELFF. In DNA, the CDR3 is TGTGCCAGCAGTGTGGCGGCGGGGGTCACCGGGGAGCTGTTTTTT.

This clonotype has a count of ten or more. This sequence joins TRBV11-3 and TRBJ2-5; D is unresolved. Trimming cost V 5 bases and J 2 bases, with 12 bases left between them. Germline V lookup: CDR1 SGHNT, CDR2 YENEEA. The CDR3 contains 14 residues. The CDR3 DNA reads TGTGCCAGCAGCGCCCGGATACTTCAAGAGACCCAGTACTTC. Residues: CASSARILQETQYF.

This clonotype was seen ten or more times. This chain joins TRBV7-2 and TRBJ2-7, with D perhaps being TRBD1 or TRBD2 (5 bases each). The CDR3 length is 16 residues. V was trimmed by 5 bases and J by 5 bases, leaving 22 bases between them. In germline, CDR1 is SGHTA, CDR2 FQGNSA. CDR3 sequence reads: CASSTNRGRFGHEQYF. CDR3 DNA: TGTGCCAGCAGCACCAACCGGGGACGATTCGGCCACGAGCAGTACTTC.

This chain links TRBV12-3 or TRBV12-4 with TRBJ1-4, with 7 bases identical to TRBD1. The junction had 8 bases not matched to a gene; V was cut back by 3 bases and J by 7 bases. This CDR3 is built from 15 residues. CDR3 amino acids: CASSFHRGFTEKLFF. In nucleotides, the CDR3 is TGTGCCAGCAGTTTCCACAGGGGTTTCACTGAAAAACTGTTTTTT.

V usage is TRBV3-1 and J usage is TRBJ2-2; unclear D gene. The V gene's germline CDR1 is LGHDT and CDR2 YNNKEL (reference sequence). The V end lost 0 bases, the J end lost 5 bases, and 7 bases lay between the germline ends. The CDR3 is 14 amino acids. CDR3 sequence reads: CASSQDRWTGELFF. The CDR3 DNA follows: TGTGCCAGCAGCCAAGATCGATGGACCGGGGAGCTGTTTTTT.